This T cell receptor beta chain was found in a study of response to subunit inactivated influenza vaccine. This clonotype was found a few times. What it binds is not known. Study conclusions and caveats: Authors suggested each seasonal influenza vaccination recruits few new T cells.

From germline, CDR1 is SGHAT and CDR2 FQNNGV. The CDR3 consists of 14 residues. The V gene lost 3 bases and the J gene lost 0 bases, with 9 bases spanning the gap. One entry per CDR3 protein, called by TCRdb with MiXCR from the RT-PCR reads. Of 550,000 to 600,000 distinct CDR3 sequences in the sample, roughly 10% were seen once. The V and J genes are TRBV11-2 and TRBJ2-7, with D unclear. This specimen was PBMCs from blood, taken on the day of vaccination. This clonotype originated in a middle-aged man who received an inactivated influenza vaccine. CDR3 DNA sequence: TGTGCCAGCAGCTTTCTCCCGGGCTCCTACGAGCAGTACTTC. Encoded protein: CASSFLPGSYEQYF.